This T cell receptor beta chain originates from a study of T cell responses to AZD1222 COVID-19 vaccine. Only in-frame clones appear in the TCRdb table, and some are missing; sequencing was by immunoSEQ multiplex PCR. The repertoire holds 30,000 to 35,000 clones, with about 80% as singletons. CDR1 SGHTS and CDR2 YDEGEE come from the germline V gene. Trimming took off 0 bases at V and 1 base at J, with 4 bases between the two ends. The CDR3 loop spans 13 amino acids. This TCR came from an adult who received the AZD1222 COVID-19 vaccine. Sequences were derived from peripheral blood, sampled 28 days after the second AZD1222 dose. The V gene is TRBV5-8, the J gene TRBJ1-2; no reliable D call. CDR3 sequence reads: CASSLGFNYGYTF. The CDR3 coding sequence is TGTGCCAGCAGCTTGGGTTTTAACTATGGCTACACCTTC.